This T cell receptor (beta chain) comes out of a study of cytomegalovirus exposure and HLA in healthy donors. General study findings and limits: Confirmation was obtained in vitro that a few CMV-associated chains are specific for CMV antigens.

On this clone itself: The antigen is undetermined.

The PCR ran on 60 Vbeta and 13 Jbeta primers. Method: immunoSEQ multiplex PCR; TCRdb's copy keeps in-frame clones and lacks some. The sample lists 95,000 to 100,000 clones, more than 80% seen once, with 3% to 4% in the top ten. This clonotype was sampled from a man aged 25 to 40 in good health and CMV-seronegative. The sample consisted of PBMCs.

The CDR3 DNA reads TGTGCCAGCAGCCTGGTAGCGGGGGGCCGGACAGATACGCAGTATTTT. Amino acids: CASSLVAGGRTDTQYF. The rearrangement uses TRBV7-6 and TRBJ2-3, with 10 bases aligning to TRBD2. CDR3 size: 16 residues. Germline trimming cut 5 bases from V and 3 bases from J; bases unmatched to any gene: 8. Germline lookup yields CDR1 SGHVS and CDR2 FNYEAQ. The whole variable domain, filled in from reference TRBV7-6 and TRBJ2-3, reads GAGVSQSPRYKVTKRGQDVALRCDPISGHVSLYWYRQALGQGPEFLTYFNYEAQQDKSGLPNDRFSAERPEGSISTLTIQRTEQRDSAMYRCASSLVAGGRTDTQYFGPGTRLTVL.